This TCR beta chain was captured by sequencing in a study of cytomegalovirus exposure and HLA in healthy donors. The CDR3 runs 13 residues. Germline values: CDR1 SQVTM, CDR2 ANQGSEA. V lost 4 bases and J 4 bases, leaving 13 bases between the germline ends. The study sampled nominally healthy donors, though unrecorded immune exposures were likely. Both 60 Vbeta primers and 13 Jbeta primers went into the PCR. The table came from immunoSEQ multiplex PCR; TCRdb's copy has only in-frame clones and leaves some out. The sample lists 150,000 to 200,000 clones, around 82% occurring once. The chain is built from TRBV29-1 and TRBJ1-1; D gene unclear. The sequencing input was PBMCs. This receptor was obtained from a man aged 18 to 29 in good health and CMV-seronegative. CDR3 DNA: TGCAGCGTTGCTAGTGTTATACGCACTGAAGCTTTCTTT. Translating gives CSVASVIRTEAFF.